This is a list of T cell receptor beta chains from one sample in a study of CXCR3-negative and CXCR3-positive naive CD8 T cells. TCRdb re-called the 5' RACE reads; every CDR3 protein appears as one record, without DNA. The table gives approximately 100,000 distinct CDR3 sequences; the top ten clones make up approximately 0.38% of it. The specimen was naive CXCR3+ CD8+ T cells from blood. The receptors originated from a human donor in good health. Some clones in this sample may be carry-over from other donors' samples. Both conserved end residues are part of each CDR3. Fields, in order: CDR3 length, J gene, V gene, CDR3 protein.

CDR3 length: 15; J gene: TRBJ1-2; V gene: TRBV7-9; CDR3 protein: CASSSGGLSNYGYTF
CDR3 length: 13; J gene: TRBJ2-5; V gene: TRBV25-1; CDR3 protein: CASSGDHQETQYF
CDR3 length: 12; J gene: TRBJ2-7; V gene: TRBV29-1; CDR3 protein: CSVEYGKGEQYF
CDR3 length: 14; J gene: TRBJ1-1; V gene: TRBV27; CDR3 protein: CASTAGRDNTEAFF
CDR3 length: 18; J gene: TRBJ2-7; V gene: TRBV28; CDR3 protein: CASSPAVRSAPGGEEQYF
CDR3 length: 16; J gene: TRBJ2-7; V gene: TRBV10-1; CDR3 protein: CASTTNHAGRTYEQYF
CDR3 length: 16; J gene: TRBJ2-3; V gene: TRBV12-3/TRBV12-4; CDR3 protein: CASSLRGSLAPDTQYF
CDR3 length: 15; J gene: TRBJ2-2; V gene: TRBV25-1; CDR3 protein: CASSTTGIGTGELFF
CDR3 length: 12; J gene: TRBJ2-7; V gene: TRBV6-2/TRBV6-3; CDR3 protein: CATGPGGAEQYF
CDR3 length: 19; J gene: TRBJ1-5; V gene: TRBV21-1; CDR3 protein: CASSKDDRVKVYSNQPQHF
CDR3 length: 14; J gene: TRBJ1-5; V gene: TRBV6-5; CDR3 protein: CASSYQGVDQPQHF
CDR3 length: 13; J gene: TRBJ2-7; V gene: TRBV11-2; CDR3 protein: CASSLQASYEQYF
CDR3 length: 15; J gene: TRBJ2-2; V gene: TRBV28; CDR3 protein: CASSFSTANTGELFF
CDR3 length: 15; J gene: TRBJ1-2; V gene: TRBV4-3; CDR3 protein: CASSQTGTEDSGYTF
CDR3 length: 14; J gene: TRBJ2-1; V gene: TRBV6-4; CDR3 protein: CASSLTGRANEQFF
CDR3 length: 14; J gene: TRBJ1-2; V gene: TRBV9; CDR3 protein: CASSVESGSEGYTF
CDR3 length: 16; J gene: TRBJ2-2; V gene: TRBV29-1; CDR3 protein: CSVEHMEGKRSGELFF
CDR3 length: 16; J gene: TRBJ1-2; V gene: TRBV29-1; CDR3 protein: CSVVRRDAEINYGYTF
CDR3 length: 13; J gene: TRBJ2-7; V gene: TRBV6-6; CDR3 protein: CASSPRAGGWQYF
CDR3 length: 14; J gene: TRBJ2-1; V gene: TRBV30; CDR3 protein: CAWSVPGDYNEQFF
CDR3 length: 14; J gene: TRBJ2-7; V gene: TRBV5-1; CDR3 protein: CASSSTGGPYEQYF
CDR3 length: 15; J gene: TRBJ2-1; V gene: TRBV2; CDR3 protein: CASSEMTSGYNEQFF
CDR3 length: 14; J gene: TRBJ2-2; V gene: TRBV20-1; CDR3 protein: CSASGAVNTGELFF
CDR3 length: 16; J gene: TRBJ1-1; V gene: TRBV12-3/TRBV12-4; CDR3 protein: CASSVPGDTTNTEAFF
CDR3 length: 15; J gene: TRBJ1-1; V gene: TRBV7-9; CDR3 protein: CASSLEISWYTEAFF
CDR3 length: 12; J gene: TRBJ2-3; V gene: TRBV5-4; CDR3 protein: CASSGDTYTQYF
CDR3 length: 13; J gene: TRBJ2-3; V gene: TRBV27; CDR3 protein: CASRKQTTDTQYF
CDR3 length: 12; J gene: TRBJ1-2; V gene: TRBV29-1; CDR3 protein: CSVPTAAYGYTF
CDR3 length: 11; J gene: TRBJ2-7; V gene: TRBV28; CDR3 protein: CASSEPHEQYF
CDR3 length: 13; J gene: TRBJ2-7; V gene: TRBV14; CDR3 protein: CASSQDRPYEQYF
CDR3 length: 15; J gene: TRBJ1-2; V gene: TRBV7-9; CDR3 protein: CASSLPTETIYGYTF